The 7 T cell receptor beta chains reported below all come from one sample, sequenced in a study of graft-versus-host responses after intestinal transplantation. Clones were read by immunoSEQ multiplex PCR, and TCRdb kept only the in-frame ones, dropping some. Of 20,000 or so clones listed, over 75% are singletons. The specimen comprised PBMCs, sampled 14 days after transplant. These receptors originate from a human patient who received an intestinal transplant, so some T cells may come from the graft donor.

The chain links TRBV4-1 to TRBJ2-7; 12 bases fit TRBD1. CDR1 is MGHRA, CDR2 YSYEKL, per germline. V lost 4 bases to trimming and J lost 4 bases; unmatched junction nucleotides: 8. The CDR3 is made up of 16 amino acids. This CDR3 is CASSRMPGQGAYEQYF. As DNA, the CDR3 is TGCGCCAGCAGCCGGATGCCGGGACAGGGGGCATACGAGCAGTACTTC.

The CDR3 DNA follows: TGCAGCGCCGGGACTCAGTGGGCTGAAGCTTTCTTT. Translated, it gives CSAGTQWAEAFF. The rearrangement uses TRBV29-1 and TRBJ1-1, with a possible D match to TRBD1 (5 bases). V was cut by 7 bases and J by 6 bases, with 15 bases left in between. The germline gives CDR1 SQVTM, CDR2 ANQGSEA. The CDR3 contains 12 residues.

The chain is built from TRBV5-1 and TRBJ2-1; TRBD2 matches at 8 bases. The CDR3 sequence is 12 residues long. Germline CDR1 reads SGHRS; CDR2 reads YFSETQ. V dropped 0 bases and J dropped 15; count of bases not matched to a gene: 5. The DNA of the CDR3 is TGCGCCAGCAGCTTGGCCGAGCGGGAGTGGTTCTTC. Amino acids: CASSLAEREWFF.

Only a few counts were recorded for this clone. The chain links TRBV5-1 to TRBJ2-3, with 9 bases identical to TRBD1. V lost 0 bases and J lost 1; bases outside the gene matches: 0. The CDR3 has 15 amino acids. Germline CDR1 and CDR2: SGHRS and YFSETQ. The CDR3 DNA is TGCGCCAGCAGCTTGGGGGACAGGGGCACAGATACGCAGTATTTT. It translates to CASSLGDRGTDTQYF.

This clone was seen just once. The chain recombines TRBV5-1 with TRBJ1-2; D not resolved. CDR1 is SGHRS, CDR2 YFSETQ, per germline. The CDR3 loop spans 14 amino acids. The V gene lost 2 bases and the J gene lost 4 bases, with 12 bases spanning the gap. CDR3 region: CASSFLSFSYGYTF. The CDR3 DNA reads TGCGCCAGCAGCTTTTTATCTTTTTCCTATGGCTACACCTTC.

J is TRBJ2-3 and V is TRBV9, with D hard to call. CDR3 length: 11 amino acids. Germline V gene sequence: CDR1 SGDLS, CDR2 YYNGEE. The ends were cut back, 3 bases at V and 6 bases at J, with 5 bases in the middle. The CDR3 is CASSDGDTQYF. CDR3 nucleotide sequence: TGTGCCAGCAGCGACGGGGATACGCAGTATTTT. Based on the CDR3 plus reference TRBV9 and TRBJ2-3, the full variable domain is DSGVTQTPKHLITATGQRVTLRCSPRSGDLSVYWYQQSLDQGLQFLIQYYNGEERAKGNILERFSAQQFPDLHSELNLSSLELGDSALYFCASSDGDTQYFGPGTRLTVL.

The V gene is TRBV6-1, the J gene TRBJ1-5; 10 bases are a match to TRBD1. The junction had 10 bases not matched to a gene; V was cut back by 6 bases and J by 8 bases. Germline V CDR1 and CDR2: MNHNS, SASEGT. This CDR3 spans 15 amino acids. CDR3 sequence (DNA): TGTGCCAGCAGCCGGGACAGGGGCCTTGGGGAGCCCCAGCATTTT. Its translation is CASSRDRGLGEPQHF.